Presented here are 30 T cell receptor beta chains from one specimen sequenced in a study of blood T cells in healthy people across ages. A sample-barcoded 5' primer and a J-beta primer mix were used in a second PCR of about 7 to 12 cycles. TCRdb independently ran MiXCR on the 5' RACE reads; one entry per CDR3 protein. This table has hundreds of thousands of distinct CDR3 sequences, 20% to 25% appearing once. Material for sequencing was blood. These receptors all stem from a man between 65 and 79 years old in good health.

This clonotype has a count of ten or more. The V gene is TRBV2, the J gene TRBJ2-5; D is undetermined. From germline, CDR1 is SNHLY and CDR2 FYNNEI. V was pared by 4 bases and J by 3 bases, with 3 bases between. The length of the CDR3 is 11 residues. As DNA, the CDR3 is TGTGCCAGCAGTGGGGAAGAGACCCAGTACTTC. Its translation is CASSGEETQYF.

This clonotype was counted only a few times. The chain carries TRBV10-3 and TRBJ2-5; 8 bases are a match to TRBD2. Germline trimming cut 0 bases from V and 4 bases from J; bases unmatched to any gene: 4. Germline V gene sequence: CDR1 ENHRY, CDR2 SYGVKD. CDR3 size: 15 residues. CDR3 sequence reads: CAISESYLAGETQYF. The CDR3 region has the DNA TGTGCCATCAGTGAGTCGTACCTAGCGGGAGAGACCCAGTACTTC.

The chain links TRBV3-1 to TRBJ2-1, with 10 bases identical to TRBD2. In germline, CDR1 is LGHDT, CDR2 YNNKEL (reference sequence). The V gene end was trimmed by 4 bases and the J gene end by 7 bases; junction bases not matched to a gene: 7. This CDR3 has 15 amino acids. The CDR3 region is CASSLTSGKGNEQFF. The CDR3 DNA sequence: TGTGCCAGCAGCCTCACTAGCGGGAAAGGGAATGAGCAGTTCTTC.

About this clonotype: Sequence at one end of the junction differs from germline and may be a read error. The chain couples TRBV7-2 to TRBJ2-2, with TRBD2 identical over 9 bases. The germline CDR1 and CDR2 sequences are SGHTA and FQGNSA. The CDR3 has 15 amino acids. The CDR3 DNA follows: TGTGCCAGCAGATTAGCGGGAGAGGGAACCGGGGAGCTGTTTTTT. Translation gives CASRLAGEGTGELFF.

The chain couples TRBV14 to TRBJ2-5; D is possibly TRBD2 (5 bases). Germline assignment: CDR1 SGHDN and CDR2 FVKESK. Deletions cut 5 bases from V and 3 bases from J, with 13 bases between. CDR3 length: 14 residues. CDR3: CASSFTRIEETQYF. The CDR3, as DNA: TGTGCCAGCAGCTTTACTAGGATAGAAGAGACCCAGTACTTC.

This sequence joins TRBV10-3 and TRBJ2-7, with D perhaps TRBD2 (5 bases). Germline V gene lookup returns CDR1 ENHRY and CDR2 SYGVKD. The V end lost 8 bases, the J end lost 7 bases, and 21 bases lay between the germline ends. The CDR3 is 14 residues long. The CDR3 nucleotides read TGTGCCATCCAAGCCTCGGGGTCCCCCAGGGAGCAGTACTTC. It codes for CAIQASGSPREQYF.

The V gene is TRBV20-1, the J gene TRBJ1-1; no definite D call. Germline V gene sequence: CDR1 DFQATT, CDR2 SNEGSKA (reference sequence). This CDR3 spans 11 amino acids. V was shortened by 3 bases and J by 10 bases, with 12 bases between the two germline ends. The CDR3 DNA reads TGCAGTGCTAGGCCAGCCCGGGGAGCTTTCTTT. Translation: CSARPARGAFF.

J is TRBJ1-4 and V is TRBV25-1; D not resolved. The ends were cut back, 2 bases at V and 4 bases at J, with 11 bases in the middle. The CDR3 has 15 amino acids. Germline loops: CDR1 MGHDK, CDR2 SYGVNS. CDR3 DNA sequence: TGTGCCAGCAGTGAAACGGCAGTAGTTAATGAAAAACTGTTTTTT. Its translation: CASSETAVVNEKLFF.

This chain links TRBV28 with TRBJ2-7; 10 bases match TRBD1. Per the germline V gene, CDR1 is MDHEN and CDR2 is SYDVKM. With V trimmed by 7 bases and J by 7 bases, 10 bases remained unmatched. The CDR3 runs 14 residues. The CDR3 reads CASTSGTGVREQYF. The CDR3 region has the DNA TGTGCCAGCACCTCCGGGACAGGGGTAAGGGAGCAGTACTTC.

This clonotype came up a few times. The rearrangement joins TRBV3-1 to TRBJ1-4; tentatively, D is TRBD1 (5 bases). Per the germline V gene, CDR1 is LGHDT and CDR2 is YNNKEL (reference sequence). The CDR3 extends over 14 amino acids. V was shortened by 4 bases and J by 5 bases, with 11 bases between the two germline ends. The DNA of the CDR3 is TGTGCCAGCAGCCTGGGACTGAGAAATGAAAAACTGTTTTTT. Translation: CASSLGLRNEKLFF.

The V call is TRBV7-2, the J call TRBJ2-7; either TRBD1 or TRBD2 may supply D (6 bases each). The CDR3 has 15 residues. Between the trimmed V and J ends, which lost 4 bases and 2 bases, there was a span of 15 bases. Germline lookup yields CDR1 SGHTA and CDR2 FQGNSA. Here the CDR3 DNA reads TGTGCCAGCAGCTCCGTAGGGGGGCAGGCCTACGAGCAGTACTTC. It translates to CASSSVGGQAYEQYF. The whole variable domain, filled in from reference TRBV7-2 and TRBJ2-7, reads GAGVSQSPSNKVTEKGKDVELRCDPISGHTALYWYRQSLGQGLEFLIYFQGNSAPDKSGLPSDRFSAERTGGSVSTLTIQRTQQEDSAVYLCASSSVGGQAYEQYFGPGTRLTVT.

V is TRBV7-2 and J is TRBJ1-2; D is unclear. Germline V gene lookup returns CDR1 SGHTA and CDR2 FQGNSA. V was trimmed by 3 bases and J by 8 bases, leaving 10 bases between them. CDR3 length: 12 residues. CDR3 DNA: TGTGCCAGCAGCTTTAGGGCATGGGGCTACACCTTC. It is translated as CASSFRAWGYTF.

Worth noting for this clonotype: An end of the junction differs from the germline gene, which may be a read error. This chain connects TRBV11-2 to TRBJ2-1, with TRBD2 matching over 11 bases. The CDR3 has 17 residues. Germline V gives CDR1 SGHAT, CDR2 FQNNGV. CDR3 amino acids: CASSLSLGLAEYNERFF. The CDR3 DNA sequence: TGTGCCAGCAGCTTGAGTTTGGGACTAGCGGAGTACAATGAGCGGTTCTTC.

This clonotype came up a few times. The rearrangement uses TRBV28 and TRBJ2-3, with TRBD1 identical over 8 bases. J lost 2 bases, V lost 5 bases, and 3 bases had no gene match. Germline V gene sequence: CDR1 MDHEN, CDR2 SYDVKM. This CDR3 has 14 amino acids. The CDR3 DNA follows: TGTGCCAGCAGTACGGACAGGGTCACAGATACGCAGTATTTT. Translating it yields CASSTDRVTDTQYF. Filled out from reference TRBV28 and TRBJ2-3, the complete variable domain reads DVKVTQSSRYLVKRTGEKVFLECVQDMDHENMFWYRQDPGLGLRLIYFSYDVKMKEKGDIPEGYSVSREKKERFSLILESASTNQTSMYLCASSTDRVTDTQYFGPGTRLTVL.

CDR3 sequence reads: CASSLDREGDEKLFF. CDR3 sequence (DNA): TGTGCCAGCAGCTTAGACAGGGAAGGGGATGAAAAACTGTTTTTT. This chain links TRBV7-9 with TRBJ1-4; possibly TRBD1 for D (6 bases). Germline loops: CDR1 SEHNR, CDR2 FQNEAQ (reference sequence). This CDR3 has 15 residues. Trimming took 1 base from V and 6 from J, leaving 12 bases between them.

This clonotype occurred many times. CDR3 in DNA: TGTGCCAGCAGTTTCGTGGGTACGCAGTATTTT. It translates to CASSFVGTQYF. This sequence joins TRBV28 and TRBJ2-3; no clear D. Germline loops: CDR1 MDHEN, CDR2 SYDVKM. The CDR3 consists of 11 residues. Trimming removed 3 bases at V and 8 bases at J, with 6 bases between. Full variable domain (remainder filled in from reference TRBV28 and TRBJ2-3): DVKVTQSSRYLVKRTGEKVFLECVQDMDHENMFWYRQDPGLGLRLIYFSYDVKMKEKGDIPEGYSVSREKKERFSLILESASTNQTSMYLCASSFVGTQYFGPGTRLTVL.

There are a few counts of this clonotype. The J gene is TRBJ1-1, the V gene TRBV29-1; possible D gene TRBD1, 5 bases. The CDR3 spans 15 residues. Germline lookup yields CDR1 SQVTM and CDR2 ANQGSEA. V gave up 6 bases and J gave up 1 base, with 18 bases separating them. The CDR3 is CSVARLGRPNTEAFF. CDR3 sequence (DNA): TGCAGCGTCGCTCGCCTGGGGCGGCCGAACACTGAAGCTTTCTTT.

This clonotype was detected a few times. In DNA, the CDR3 is TGTGCCAGCAGTTTAACTGACTATGGCTACACCTTC. It encodes CASSLTDYGYTF. The gene calls are TRBV28 and TRBJ1-2; D remains ambiguous. V was cut by 2 bases and J by 3 bases, with 4 bases left in between. Germline assignment: CDR1 MDHEN and CDR2 SYDVKM. This CDR3 spans 12 amino acids.

Only a few counts were recorded for this clonotype. The germline gene is not matched at one end of the junction; a read error may be the cause. The chain couples TRBV7-7 to TRBJ2-5; 7 nucleotides line up with TRBD2. This CDR3 has 14 residues. Per germline, CDR1 SSHAT and CDR2 FNYEAQ (reference sequence). The DNA for the CDR3 is TGTGCTAGCAGCCCAGCGGGACTCGGGGAGACCCAGTACTTC. Translation: CASSPAGLGETQYF.

In this sample, this clonotype turned up many times. This chain connects TRBV30 to TRBJ1-2; possible D gene TRBD1, 6 bases. Germline V gene sequence: CDR1 GTSNPN, CDR2 SVGIG (reference sequence). The V end lost 7 bases, the J end lost 8 bases, and 20 bases lay between the germline ends. The CDR3 runs to 13 residues. The CDR3 loop reads CALDRGHHLGYTF. DNA of the CDR3: TGTGCCTTGGACCGGGGGCACCACCTAGGCTACACCTTC.

This chain connects TRBV3-1 to TRBJ1-2, with no clear D. Between the trimmed V and J ends, which lost 8 bases and 8 bases, there was a span of 15 bases. This CDR3 region has 12 residues. Germline V lookup: CDR1 LGHDT, CDR2 YNNKEL (reference sequence). DNA of the CDR3: TGTGCCAGCTCCGGCTCCACCGTGGGCTACACCTTC. The encoded protein is CASSGSTVGYTF.

The J gene is TRBJ2-7, the V gene TRBV10-3, with D possibly being TRBD1 (6 bases). The CDR3 sequence is 13 residues long. Germline CDR1 ENHRY, CDR2 SYGVKD. Trimming took 11 bases from V and 3 from J, leaving 17 bases between them. The CDR3 region is CAVRYRDGYEQYF. CDR3 DNA: TGTGCCGTCCGATACAGGGACGGCTACGAGCAGTACTTC.

This clonotype was seen more than once but under ten times. The CDR3 nucleotides read TGCGCCAGCAGCTTGGACGGGACTAGCCTTGAGACCCAGTACTTC. Protein product: CASSLDGTSLETQYF. The chain links TRBV5-1 to TRBJ2-5; TRBD2 matches at 9 bases. Per the germline V gene, CDR1 is SGHRS and CDR2 is YFSETQ. This CDR3 is 15 amino acids long. V lost 0 bases, J lost 5 bases, and 5 bases stayed unmatched.

This clonotype was detected a few times. The CDR3 spells CASSLLAGDWDKNIQYF. CDR3 nucleotides: TGTGCCAGCAGTTTACTAGCGGGAGATTGGGACAAAAACATTCAGTACTTC. The rearrangement uses TRBV7-8 and TRBJ2-4, with 11 bases aligning to TRBD2. Trimming took 6 bases from V and 3 from J; bases not matched to a gene: 10. The germline V gene has CDR1 SGHVS and CDR2 FQNEAQ. This CDR3 is 17 amino acids long.

This clonotype was recorded at least ten times. The chain recombines TRBV4-3 with TRBJ2-1; no reliable D call. CDR1 and CDR2 (germline): LGHNA, YSLEER. The V end was cut by 1 base, the J end by 5 bases, with 9 bases between. This CDR3 is built from 14 residues. The CDR3: CASSQGVADNEQFF. The CDR3 DNA reads TGCGCCAGCAGCCAAGGGGTGGCGGACAATGAGCAGTTCTTC.

There are a few counts of this clonotype. This chain joins TRBV7-9 and TRBJ1-4; D is unclear. The CDR3 has 14 residues. Germline lookup yields CDR1 SEHNR and CDR2 FQNEAQ (reference sequence). V lost 3 bases and J 5 bases, leaving 10 bases between the germline ends. CDR3: CASSFWPTNEKLFF. The CDR3 DNA reads TGTGCCAGCAGCTTTTGGCCGACGAATGAAAAACTGTTTTTT.

The chain has TRBV4-1 and TRBJ2-7; 8 positions match TRBD1. CDR1 MGHRA and CDR2 YSYEKL come from the germline V gene. V shed 4 bases, J shed 5 bases, and the junction held 4 bases outside the gene matches. This CDR3 comprises 13 residues. Written as DNA, the CDR3 is TGCGCCAGCAGCCTGGCAGGGGGCAACGAGCAGTACGTC. As protein: CASSLAGGNEQYV.

This clonotype showed up just a few times. This chain links TRBV7-2 with TRBJ1-4; D unclear. This CDR3 is built from 15 residues. Trimming removed 1 base at V and 7 bases at J, with 13 bases between. Germline V CDR1 and CDR2: SGHTA, FQGNSA. CDR3 bases: TGTGCCAGCAGCTTAGAGGTACAACGAAGTGAAAAACTGTTTTTT. Translating it yields CASSLEVQRSEKLFF.

For this clonotype: A junction boundary mismatches the germline segment, possibly from a read error. The chain joins TRBV7-7 to TRBJ2-5, with TRBD2 as a possible D gene (5 bases). The J call may not be correct, given that the DNA end is closer to TRBJ2-1. The CDR3 runs 12 residues. Per germline, CDR1 SSHAT and CDR2 FNYEAQ (reference sequence). The CDR3 loop reads CASSSEGHEQFF. The CDR3 DNA sequence: TGTGCTAGCAGCTCAGAGGGCCATGAGCAGTTCTTC.

This clonotype was seen more than once but under ten times. One junction end disagrees with the germline gene, perhaps due to a read error. The rearrangement links TRBV20-1 to TRBJ1-2; maybe TRBD1 (6 bases). Germline V CDR1 and CDR2: DFQATT, SNEGSKA (reference sequence). The CDR3 runs to 13 residues. The CDR3 bases are TGCAGTGTTCGGACAGATTCTAACTATGGCTACGCCTTC. Its protein is CSVRTDSNYGYAF.